This TCR beta chain was obtained from a study of blood T cell repertoires in COVID-19. For the study at large: COVID-19 samples from acute and convalescent phases originated in the United States, Italy and Spain. Nucleic acid was either cDNA or gDNA, and it came from T cells, B-cell-depleted T cells, or PBMCs.

Original data processing: Nucleated cell counts were estimated from reference gene primer amplification. TCRdb's table, derived via immunoSEQ multiplex PCR, lists solely in-frame clones and lacks some. D and trimming come from the DNA, and the V and J calls and clone size come from that table. This sample yields roughly 130,000 clones, of which 80% are seen a single time; 15% to 20% belongs to the top ten. This CDR3 spans 14 amino acids. The J segment lost 9 bases and the V segment lost 4 bases, leaving 4 bases of the junction unmatched. CDR1 is SGHRS, CDR2 YFSETQ, per germline. This clonotype was sampled from a man in his sixties with active or convalescent COVID-19. The sequencing sample was made of peripheral blood. V usage is TRBV5-1 and J usage is TRBJ1-6, with 10 bases aligning to TRBD1. CDR3 protein: CASSETGGGSPLHF. CDR3 nucleotides: TGCGCCAGCAGCGAGACAGGGGGCGGTTCACCCCTCCACTTT. Combining the CDR3 with reference TRBV5-1 and TRBJ1-6 gives the whole variable domain KAGVTQTPRYLIKTRGQQVTLSCSPISGHRSVSWYQQTPGQGLQFLFEYFSETQRNKGNFPGRFSGRQFSNSRSEMNVSTLELGDSALYLCASSETGGGSPLHFGNGTRLTVT.